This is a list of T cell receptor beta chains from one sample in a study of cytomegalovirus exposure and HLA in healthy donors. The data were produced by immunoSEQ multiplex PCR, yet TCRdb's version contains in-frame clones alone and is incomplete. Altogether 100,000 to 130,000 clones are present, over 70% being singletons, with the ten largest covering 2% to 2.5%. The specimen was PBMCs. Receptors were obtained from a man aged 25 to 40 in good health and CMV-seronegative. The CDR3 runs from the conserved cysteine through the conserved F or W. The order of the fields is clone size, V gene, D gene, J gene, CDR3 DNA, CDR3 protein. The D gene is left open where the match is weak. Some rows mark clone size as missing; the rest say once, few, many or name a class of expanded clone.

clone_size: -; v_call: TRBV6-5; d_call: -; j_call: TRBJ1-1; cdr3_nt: TGTGCCAGCAGTCTTCTGACAGGCGGAAACACTGAAGCTTTCTTT; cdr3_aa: CASSLLTGGNTEAFF
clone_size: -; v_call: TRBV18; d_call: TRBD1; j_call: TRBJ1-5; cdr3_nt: TGTGCCAGCTCACCCGTGGGACAGAGCAATCAGCCCCAGCATTTT; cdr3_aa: CASSPVGQSNQPQHF
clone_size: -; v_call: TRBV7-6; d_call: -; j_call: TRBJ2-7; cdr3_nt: TGTGCCAGCAGCTTAGCGGCAGATCGTACCTACGAGCAGTACTTC; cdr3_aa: CASSLAADRTYEQYF
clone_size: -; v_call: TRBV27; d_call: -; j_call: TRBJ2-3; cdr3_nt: TGTGCCAGCGCACGGGTCACTCCCGCAGATACGCAGTATTTT; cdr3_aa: CASARVTPADTQYF
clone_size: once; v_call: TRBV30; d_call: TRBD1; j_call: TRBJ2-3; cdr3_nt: TGTGCCTGGAGTGGGGGGACAGGGATCACAGATACGCAGTATTTT; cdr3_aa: CAWSGGTGITDTQYF
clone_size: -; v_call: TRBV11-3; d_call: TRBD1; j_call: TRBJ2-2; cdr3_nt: TGTGCCAGCAGCGGGTACAGGGGGTCCGGGGAGCTGTTTTTT; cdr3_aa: CASSGYRGSGELFF
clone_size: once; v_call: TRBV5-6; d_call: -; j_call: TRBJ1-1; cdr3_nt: TGTGCCAGCAGCTTGGGGGGGCGCAGGGGAGATTGGAACACTGAAGCTTTCTTT; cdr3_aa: CASSLGGRRGDWNTEAFF
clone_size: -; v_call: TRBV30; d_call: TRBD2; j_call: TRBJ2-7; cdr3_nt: TGTGCCTGGAGTAGAGCGGGGGGGCCCGAGCAGTACTTC; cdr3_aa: CAWSRAGGPEQYF
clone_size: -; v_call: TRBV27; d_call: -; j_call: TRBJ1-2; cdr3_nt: TGTGCCAGCACCCAGACGCCGGGCTATGGCTACACCTTC; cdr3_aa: CASTQTPGYGYTF
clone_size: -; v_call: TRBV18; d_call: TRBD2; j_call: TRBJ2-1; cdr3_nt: TGTGCCAGCTCACTAGCGGGGGCCAACAATGAGCAGTTCTTC; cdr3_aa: CASSLAGANNEQFF
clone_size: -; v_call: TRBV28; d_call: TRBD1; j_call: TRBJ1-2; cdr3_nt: TGTGCCAGCAGTTTATCCCGACAGGGGAGGCCCTATGGCTACACCTTC; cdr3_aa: CASSLSRQGRPYGYTF
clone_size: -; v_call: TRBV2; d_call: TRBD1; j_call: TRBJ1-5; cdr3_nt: TGTGCCAGCAGTTATAACAGGGGTAGCAATCAGCCCCAGCATTTT; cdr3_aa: CASSYNRGSNQPQHF
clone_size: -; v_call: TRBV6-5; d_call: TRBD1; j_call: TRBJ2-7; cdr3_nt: TGTGCCAGCAGTTACCAGAGGGGGCCTTCCTACGAGCAGTACTTC; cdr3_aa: CASSYQRGPSYEQYF
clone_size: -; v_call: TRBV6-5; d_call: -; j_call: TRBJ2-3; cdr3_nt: TGTGCCAGCAGTTTAGACTACACTAGCACAGATACGCAGTATTTT; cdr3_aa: CASSLDYTSTDTQYF
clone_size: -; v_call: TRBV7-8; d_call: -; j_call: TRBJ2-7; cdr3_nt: TGTGCCAGCAGCCGGATAGGGGCCTACGAGCAGTACTTC; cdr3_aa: CASSRIGAYEQYF
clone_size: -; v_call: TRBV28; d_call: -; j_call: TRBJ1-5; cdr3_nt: TGTGCCAGCAAAATCGGTTATAGCAATCAGCCCCAGCATTTT; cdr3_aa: CASKIGYSNQPQHF
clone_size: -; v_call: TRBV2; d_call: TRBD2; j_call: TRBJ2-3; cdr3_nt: TGTGCCAGCAGAAGCCGGACTAGCGGGGGAGCAGATACACAAGATACGCAGTATTTT; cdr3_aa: CASRSRTSGGADTQDTQYF
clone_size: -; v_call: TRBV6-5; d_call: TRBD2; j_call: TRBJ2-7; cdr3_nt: TGTGCCAGCAGTTACTCCACTAGACTAGCGGGAAAGGAGCAGTACTTC; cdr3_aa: CASSYSTRLAGKEQYF
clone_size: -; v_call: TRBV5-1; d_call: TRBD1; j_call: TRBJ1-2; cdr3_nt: TGCGCCAGCAGTTGGACAGGGGCAGCTAACTATGGCTACACCTTC; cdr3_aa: CASSWTGAANYGYTF
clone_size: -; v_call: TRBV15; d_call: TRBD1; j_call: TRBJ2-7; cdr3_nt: TGTGCCACCAGCAGGGACAGGGGGGACAACGAGCAGTACTTC; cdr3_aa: CATSRDRGDNEQYF
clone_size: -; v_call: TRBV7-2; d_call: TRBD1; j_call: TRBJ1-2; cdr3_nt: TGTGCCAGCAGCCCCGGGACAGGAGTGGTGGGTGGCTACACCTTC; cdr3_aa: CASSPGTGVVGGYTF
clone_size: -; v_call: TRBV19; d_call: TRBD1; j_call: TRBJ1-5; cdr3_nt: TGTGCCAGTAACCCGACAGGGGGCTATCAGCCCCAGCATTTT; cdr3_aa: CASNPTGGYQPQHF
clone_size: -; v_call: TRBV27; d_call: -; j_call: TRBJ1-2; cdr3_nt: TGTGCCAGCAGTTTAGCTTGGGGGGGGAATGGCTACACCTTC; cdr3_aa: CASSLAWGGNGYTF
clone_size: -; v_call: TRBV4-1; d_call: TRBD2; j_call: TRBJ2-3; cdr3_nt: TGCGCCAGCAGCCAAGTGGGTAGGAAGCGGGGGGCAGATACGCAGTATTTT; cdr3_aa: CASSQVGRKRGADTQYF
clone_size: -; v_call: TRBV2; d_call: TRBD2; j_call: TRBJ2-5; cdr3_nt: TGTGCCAGCACTACCGAAGCGGGGGTTGAAGAGACCCAGTACTTC; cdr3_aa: CASTTEAGVEETQYF
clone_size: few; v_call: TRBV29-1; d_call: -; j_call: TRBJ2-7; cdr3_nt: TGCAGCGTCCGCCGGACTGATACCTACGAGCAGTACTTC; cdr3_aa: CSVRRTDTYEQYF
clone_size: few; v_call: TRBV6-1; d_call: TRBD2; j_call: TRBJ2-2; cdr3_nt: TGTGCCAGCACCTTAGCGGGAGAGACCGGGGAGCTGTTTTTT; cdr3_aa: CASTLAGETGELFF
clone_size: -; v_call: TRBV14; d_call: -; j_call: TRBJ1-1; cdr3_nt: TGTGCCAGCAGCCATACAGCTAATACTGAAGCTTTCTTT; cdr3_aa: CASSHTANTEAFF
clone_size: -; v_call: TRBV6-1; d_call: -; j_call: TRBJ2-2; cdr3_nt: TGTGCCAGCAACAACAACAGGGACGGGGAGCTGTTTTTT; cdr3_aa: CASNNNRDGELFF
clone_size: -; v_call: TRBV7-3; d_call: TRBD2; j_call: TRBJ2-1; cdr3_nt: TGTGCCAGCAGCTTAACAGGGACTAGCCCCAACAATGAGCAGTTCTTC; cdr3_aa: CASSLTGTSPNNEQFF
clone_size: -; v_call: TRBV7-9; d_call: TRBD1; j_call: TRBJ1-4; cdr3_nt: TGTGCCAGCAGCGACTCAGGACAGGGGGAAAAACTGTTTTTT; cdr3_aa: CASSDSGQGEKLFF
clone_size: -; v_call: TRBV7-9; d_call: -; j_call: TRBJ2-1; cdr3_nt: TGTGCCAGCAGCCCAGGAGGGGGCCAGGACTATCAGTTCTTC; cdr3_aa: CASSPGGGQDYQFF
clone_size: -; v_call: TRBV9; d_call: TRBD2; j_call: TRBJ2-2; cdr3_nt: TGTGCCAGCAGCGATACTAGCGGGAAAAACCGGGACACCGGGGAGCTGTTTTTT; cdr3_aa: CASSDTSGKNRDTGELFF
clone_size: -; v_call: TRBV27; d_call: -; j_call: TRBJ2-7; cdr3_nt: TGTGCCAGCAGTTTCTCAAACACCTACGAGCAGTACTTC; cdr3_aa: CASSFSNTYEQYF
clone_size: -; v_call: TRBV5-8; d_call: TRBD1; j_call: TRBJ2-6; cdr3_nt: TGTGCCAGCAGCTCCGACAGGGCACACTCTGGGGCCAACGTCCTGACTTTC; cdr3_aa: CASSSDRAHSGANVLTF